These 5 T cell receptor beta chains were sequenced from one sample in a study of CD8 T cells in ankylosing spondylitis. Each CDR3 protein is one row after TCRdb ran MiXCR on the 5' RACE reads. The data show about 240,000 distinct CDR3 sequences, around 7.8% seen once. The sequencing sample was made of blood, either unsorted or a sorted T cell fraction (not recorded which). The receptors shown here come from a male donor with ankylosing spondylitis or in good health (not recorded which).

This clonotype occurred a few times. The V gene is TRBV5-1, the J gene TRBJ2-5; TRBD1 matches 9 bases. CDR1 SGHRS and CDR2 YFSETQ come from the germline V gene. The CDR3 covers 14 residues. With 5 bases clipped from V and 2 bases from J, the junction kept 4 bases outside the gene matches. This chain's CDR3 is CASRRDRVQETQYF. CDR3 DNA sequence: TGCGCCAGCAGGCGGGACAGGGTACAAGAGACCCAGTACTTC.

This chain uses TRBV12-3 or TRBV12-4 with TRBJ2-5; D uncertain. This CDR3 is built from 14 residues. V was pared by 4 bases and J by 4 bases, with 13 bases between. This CDR3 reads CASSSPPTTETQYF. As DNA, the CDR3 is TGTGCCAGCAGTTCTCCGCCGACCACAGAGACCCAGTACTTC.

This clonotype was seen a few times. The V gene is TRBV19, the J gene TRBJ1-4; D possibly corresponds to TRBD1 (6 bases). Per the germline V gene, CDR1 is LNHDA and CDR2 is SQIVND (reference sequence). The CDR3 runs 15 residues. V lost 2 bases and J lost 2, with 9 bases in between. CDR3 residues: CASSIQGFTNEKLFF. In nucleotides, the CDR3 is TGTGCCAGTAGTATACAGGGGTTTACTAATGAAAAACTGTTTTTT.

This clonotype appeared many times. The chain uses TRBV20-1 and TRBJ1-2; weak D call: TRBD1 (5 bases). Germline V gene lookup returns CDR1 DFQATT and CDR2 SNEGSKA (reference sequence). Between the trimmed V and J ends, which lost 0 bases and 0 bases, there was a span of 5 bases. The CDR3 spans 13 residues. CDR3 sequence (DNA): TGCAGTGCTAGAGAAGGGGCTAACTATGGCTACACCTTC. This codes for CSAREGANYGYTF.

In its sample, this clonotype was seen a few times. The gene calls are TRBV7-2 and TRBJ2-3, with TRBD2 identical over 8 bases. The V segment lost 0 bases and the J segment 6 bases; nucleotides outside the gene matches: 11. CDR3 length: 17 amino acids. Per the germline V gene, CDR1 is SGHTA and CDR2 is FQGNSA. The DNA of the CDR3 is TGTGCCAGCAGCTTAGCGCGCGCGGGGGGCCTCAGGGATACGCAGTATTTT. Translating gives CASSLARAGGLRDTQYF.